The rows below give T cell receptor beta chains drawn from one sample of a study of cytomegalovirus exposure and HLA in healthy donors. Assay: immunoSEQ multiplex PCR; the TCRdb copy retains only in-frame clones and omits some. The data contain about 60,000 clones, 73% of them seen just once; the ten biggest clones take up about 5.7%. Sequencing used PBMCs. The receptors come from a middle-aged man in good health and CMV-seronegative. The CDR3 runs from the conserved cysteine through the conserved F or W. A D gene is named only where the DNA matches it firmly. Some rows have no size entry. The others give once, few or many, or a class for an expanded clone.

D gene,V gene,clone size,J gene,CDR3 DNA,CDR3 protein
TRBD2,TRBV7-2,NA,TRBJ2-3,TGTGCCAGCAGCTTATTGGCGAAAGGACTAGCGGGTAATACGCAGTATTTT,CASSLLAKGLAGNTQYF
TRBD2,TRBV30,NA,TRBJ2-3,TGTGCCTGGAGTACCTTAGGACTAGCGGGGGGCCTTAACCGAGGAGATACGCAGTATTTT,CAWSTLGLAGGLNRGDTQYF
NA,TRBV6-5,few,TRBJ2-2,TGTGCCAGCAGTTTCGCGACAGGATGGGGCACCGGGGAGCTGTTTTTT,CASSFATGWGTGELFF
NA,TRBV7-2,NA,TRBJ1-5,TGTGCCAGCAGCTTCGGCTCCCCAGGGAGGAGCAATCAGCCCCAGCATTTT,CASSFGSPGRSNQPQHF
NA,TRBV19,NA,TRBJ2-7,TGTGCCAGTAGTATCGGGACAAAATACGAGCAGTACTTC,CASSIGTKYEQYF
TRBD1,TRBV4-1,NA,TRBJ2-7,TGCGCCAGCAGCCAGAGACAGGGAAACGAGCAGTACTTC,CASSQRQGNEQYF
NA,TRBV5-4,few,TRBJ1-4,TGTGCCAGCAGCAGAGACAGCCTCGCAACTAATGAAAAACTGTTTTTT,CASSRDSLATNEKLFF
TRBD2,TRBV7-7,once,TRBJ2-3,TGTGCTAGCAGCTTAGCGCCTGGGACTAGCGGGGCCCCTAGCACAGATACGCAGTATTTT,CASSLAPGTSGAPSTDTQYF
NA,TRBV5-1,NA,TRBJ1-2,TGCGCCAGCAGCTTTAACAGGGAAGGTGGCTACACCTTC,CASSFNREGGYTF
TRBD1,TRBV7-8,NA,TRBJ1-3,TGTGCCAGCAGCTTTAGCGACAGGGACATCTCTGGAAACACCATATATTTT,CASSFSDRDISGNTIYF
NA,TRBV9,NA,TRBJ1-3,TGTGCCAGCAGCCCCCCCAGGACAGGAAACACCATATATTTT,CASSPPRTGNTIYF
TRBD1,TRBV15,NA,TRBJ2-7,TGTGCCACCAGCAGAGACAGGGGGCAGTACGAGCAGTACTTC,CATSRDRGQYEQYF
TRBD1,TRBV11-2,NA,TRBJ2-7,TGTGCCAGCAGCCACACAGGGGGCCTCTACGAGCAGTACTTC,CASSHTGGLYEQYF
NA,TRBV30,NA,TRBJ1-2,TGTGCCTGGAGTGAAGGCAGGGATTATGGCTACACCTTC,CAWSEGRDYGYTF
TRBD2,TRBV7-6,NA,TRBJ2-5,TGTGCCAGCAGCTTAGATGGGACTACCGGGGGGACCCAGTACTTC,CASSLDGTTGGTQYF
TRBD2,TRBV19,few,TRBJ2-5,TGTGCCAGTAGTAGCGGGGGGGTTAAGGGGCAAGAGACCCAGTACTTC,CASSSGGVKGQETQYF
TRBD1,TRBV19,NA,TRBJ2-7,TGTGCCAGTAGTGAAGGACAGGGGGCCTTCTCCGAGCAGTACTTC,CASSEGQGAFSEQYF
TRBD1,TRBV6-6,NA,TRBJ1-2,TGTGCCAGCAGCTTCGACAGGGGGCTTGGCTACACCTTC,CASSFDRGLGYTF
NA,TRBV15,NA,TRBJ1-4,TGTGCCACCAGCAGAGATCCGGGGTATAGGCCTAATGAAAAACTGTTTTTT,CATSRDPGYRPNEKLFF
NA,TRBV6-1,NA,TRBJ1-5,TGTGCCAGCAGTGAGAGGGAGGGAGAGAGGGCCAATCAGCCCCAGCATTTT,CASSEREGERANQPQHF
TRBD2,TRBV14,NA,TRBJ2-1,TGTGCCAGCAGCCAACGAGAAACTAGCGGGTTCTACAATGAGCAGTTCTTC,CASSQRETSGFYNEQFF
NA,TRBV11-2,NA,TRBJ1-1,TGTGCCAGCAGAAAGACTGGGGACATGAACACTGAAGCTTTCTTT,CASRKTGDMNTEAFF
NA,TRBV9,NA,TRBJ1-2,TGTGCCAGCAGCGGTTTGGACAGAGGGAAAAATAGCTATGGCTACACCTTC,CASSGLDRGKNSYGYTF
NA,TRBV5-1,few,TRBJ2-1,TGCGCCAGCCGCGGAAAGACAGTCAGCTCCTACAATGAGCAGTTCTTC,CASRGKTVSSYNEQFF
NA,TRBV6-6,few,TRBJ1-1,TGTGCCAGTAACAGGAAGGTGAACACTGAAGCTTTCTTT,CASNRKVNTEAFF
TRBD1,TRBV30,few,TRBJ2-4,TGTGCCTGGAGGGACAGGGGGCGGGCGTACTTC,CAWRDRGRAYF
TRBD2,TRBV2,NA,TRBJ2-1,TGTGCCAGCAGTGAAGACCTAGCGGGGGGGTCAGAGTTACAGTTCTTC,CASSEDLAGGSELQFF
NA,TRBV7-3,NA,TRBJ2-1,TGTGCCAGCAGCCCCTATACTGACAATGAGCAGTTCTTC,CASSPYTDNEQFF
NA,TRBV27,NA,TRBJ2-7,TGTGCCAGCAGTCCGACTGAGGGGGCCTACGAGCAGTACTTC,CASSPTEGAYEQYF
TRBD2,TRBV9,few,TRBJ2-2,TGTGCCAGCAGCGTGAGCGGGGGACCGAACACCGGGGAGCTGTTTTTT,CASSVSGGPNTGELFF
TRBD2,TRBV7-9,NA,TRBJ2-7,TGTGCCAGCAGCCAGACTAGCGGGGGAAATCCCGAGCAGTACTTC,CASSQTSGGNPEQYF
NA,TRBV30,NA,TRBJ1-4,TGTGCCTGGAGCTCCGGGACAAATAATGAAAAACTGTTTTTT,CAWSSGTNNEKLFF
NA,TRBV10-1,few,TRBJ2-3,TGCGCCAGCAGACGAATAATAAGGACTAAAGCGGGCTGCACAGATACGCAGTATTTT,CASRRIIRTKAGCTDTQYF
NA,TRBV5-1,NA,TRBJ1-2,TGCGCCAGCAGCCACAGACAAGGCGGCTACACCTTC,CASSHRQGGYTF
NA,TRBV7-7,NA,TRBJ2-5,TGTGCTAGCAGCTTAAGCCAGGGGTCGACCCAGTACTTC,CASSLSQGSTQYF
NA,TRBV27,NA,TRBJ2-7,TGTGCCAGCAGTCCAACAGGGATCCCCTACGAGCAGTACTTC,CASSPTGIPYEQYF
NA,TRBV7-6,NA,TRBJ2-7,TGTGCCAGCAGCTTAGGCCAACGGTCGTACGAGCAGTACTTC,CASSLGQRSYEQYF
NA,TRBV5-4,NA,TRBJ2-3,TGTGCCAGCAGCCGAGCTCTTACAGATACGCAGTATTTT,CASSRALTDTQYF
NA,TRBV9,NA,TRBJ2-1,TGTGCCAGCAGCGTCTGGGGTGGGGGGGCTGAGAATGAGCAGTTCTTC,CASSVWGGGAENEQFF
TRBD2,TRBV6-6,NA,TRBJ2-7,TGTGCCAGCAGTGGCGGGGGGCGAGCCTACGAGCAGTACTTC,CASSGGGRAYEQYF
NA,TRBV7-9,NA,TRBJ1-1,TGTTCCAGCAGCTTATGGGGGGGAGCTTTCTTT,CSSSLWGGAFF
TRBD2,TRBV2,NA,TRBJ2-1,TGTGCCAGCAGTGAGTCTAGCGGGGGGGTCCGGGAGGTGCAGTTCTTC,CASSESSGGVREVQFF
TRBD2,TRBV6-5,NA,TRBJ2-7,TGTGCCAGCAACCCCAGCGGGACCCCCTACGAGCAGTACTTC,CASNPSGTPYEQYF
NA,TRBV5-1,once,TRBJ2-3,TGCGCCAGCAGCTTGGATAGCAGGGGGGCAGATACGCAGTATTTT,CASSLDSRGADTQYF